These 9 T cell receptor beta chains originate from one sample sequenced in a study of blood T cell repertoires in COVID-19. Profiling relied on immunoSEQ multiplex PCR, and the TCRdb table lists in-frame clones only, not all of them. The sample holds 430,000 or so clones, roughly 89% seen once. The sequencing input was peripheral blood. These receptors were taken from a man younger than 30 with COVID-19, enrolled during active disease.

The CDR3: CASSSAGLGEKLFF. The CDR3 DNA reads as TGTGCCAGCAGCTCGGCGGGGTTAGGCGAAAAACTGTTTTTT. V gene TRBV5-4 combines with J gene TRBJ1-4; no definite D call. The CDR3 has 14 residues. Per the germline V gene, CDR1 is SGHNT and CDR2 is YYREEE (reference sequence). V was clipped by 3 bases and J by 8 bases, with 14 bases between them.

The genes are TRBV23-1 and TRBJ2-7; 11 nucleotides match TRBD1. TRBV23-1 is an ORF for which the function is uncertain. The CDR3 loop spans 19 amino acids. V trimming: 0 bases; J trimming: 1 base; junction bases outside the gene matches: 11. The CDR3, as DNA: TGCGCCAGCAGTCAATCGGACAGGGGGCTGTTTCGGGAGTCCTACGAGCAGTACTTC. Protein sequence: CASSQSDRGLFRESYEQYF.

The chain uses TRBV4-2 and TRBJ2-1, with D tentatively TRBD2 (5 bases). This CDR3 is built from 16 residues. CDR1 is LGHNA, CDR2 YNFKEQ, per germline. Trimming cost V 4 bases and J 7 bases, with 20 bases left between them. This chain's CDR3 is CASSPVSDPGPNEQFF. The CDR3, as DNA: TGTGCCAGCAGCCCCGTTAGCGATCCGGGTCCGAATGAGCAGTTCTTC.

The rearrangement uses TRBV5-8 and TRBJ2-7, with a weak D call TRBD2 (5 bases). The CDR3 loop spans 14 amino acids. Trimming took 0 bases from V and 0 from J, leaving 7 bases between them. Germline assignment: CDR1 SGHTS and CDR2 YDEGEE. The CDR3 spells CASSLDSASYEQYF. CDR3 sequence (DNA): TGTGCCAGCAGCTTGGATAGCGCCTCCTACGAGCAGTACTTC.

This sequence joins TRBV7-7 and TRBJ2-3; weak D call: TRBD1 (6 bases). Trimming cost V 2 bases and J 3 bases, with 9 bases left between them. Germline V CDR1 and CDR2: SSHAT, FNYEAQ (reference sequence). The CDR3 covers 14 residues. The CDR3, as DNA: TGTGCCAGCAGCTTATCACAGGGTACAGATACGCAGTATTTT. It encodes CASSLSQGTDTQYF.

The chain uses TRBV21-1 and TRBJ2-5; TRBD2 is taken as the D call from the table, unchecked against the DNA. TRBV21-1 is described as a pseudogene. The CDR3 is made up of 16 amino acids. For the CDR3, the DNA is TGTGCCAGCAGCGTCGGGACTAGCGGGGTTCAAGAGACCCAGTACTTC. It translates to CASSVGTSGVQETQYF.

The chain recombines TRBV19 with TRBJ2-3, with TRBD1 matching over 7 bases. Germline V CDR1 and CDR2: LNHDA, SQIVND (reference sequence). Trimming cost V 5 bases and J 4 bases; bases outside gene matches: 6. The CDR3 runs 14 residues. The DNA of the CDR3 is TGTGCCAGTAGTGATCCGGGACAGTCAGATACGCAGTATTTT. Amino acids: CASSDPGQSDTQYF.

The rearrangement uses TRBV28 and TRBJ2-7; TRBD2 matches 13 bases. The J segment lost 0 bases and the V segment lost 6 bases, leaving 2 bases of the junction unmatched. The CDR3 runs to 15 residues. The germline V gene has CDR1 MDHEN and CDR2 SYDVKM. CDR3 DNA sequence: TGTGCCAGCAGACTAGCGGGAGGGCTCTCCTACGAGCAGTACTTC. Translation gives CASRLAGGLSYEQYF.

This rearrangement joins TRBV5-1 to TRBJ1-4; 7 bases fit TRBD1. The CDR3 runs 14 residues. Looked up from germline, CDR1 is SGHRS and CDR2 is YFSETQ. The J segment lost 7 bases and the V segment lost 2 bases, leaving 5 bases of the junction unmatched. The CDR3 DNA follows: TGCGCCAGCAGCTTTCAGGGGGTCGGTGAAAAACTGTTTTTT. This encodes CASSFQGVGEKLFF. The whole variable domain, remainder taken from reference TRBV5-1 and TRBJ1-4, is KAGVTQTPRYLIKTRGQQVTLSCSPISGHRSVSWYQQTPGQGLQFLFEYFSETQRNKGNFPGRFSGRQFSNSRSEMNVSTLELGDSALYLCASSFQGVGEKLFFGSGTQLSVL.